This T cell receptor beta chain was retrieved from a study of CD8+ T cells in alopecia areata. About the research overall: The investigators scored severity in treated patients by the percentage of affected scalp area. Study outcomes and limitations: Resident alphabeta T-cell populations of normal skin are likewise subject to sequencing in scalp samples. An increase in clonality over normal scalp was evident in lesional scalp, especially alopecia totalis/universalis.

V lost 1 base and J lost 10, with 8 bases in between. Germline lookup yields CDR1 MGHRA and CDR2 YSYEKL. This CDR3 spans 12 amino acids. Treatment noted: oral pan-JAK inhibitor, 5-10 mg twice daily. The investigators collected lesional scalp punch biopsies and peripheral blood from alopecia areata patients. Extracted RNA was reverse transcribed, and the resulting cDNA served as sequencing template. The table came from immunoSEQ multiplex PCR; TCRdb's copy has only in-frame clones and leaves some out. The sample has 95,000 to 150,000 clones; about 50% are singletons. Note on this clone: The antigen remains undetermined.

The rearrangement links TRBV4-1 to TRBJ2-1; tentatively, D is TRBD1 (5 bases). The material sequenced was CD4+ T cells sorted from blood, taken at week 4, from a patient treated with tofacitinib. The sequence came from a human donor with alopecia areata. The chain's CDR3 is CASSQVGQEQFF. The CDR3 coding sequence is TGCGCCAGCAGCCAAGTTGGACAAGAGCAGTTCTTC.